Shown below are 15 T cell receptor beta chains from a single sample sequenced in a study of blood T cell repertoires in COVID-19. Data came from immunoSEQ multiplex PCR; TCRdb stores just in-frame clones and leaves some out. The repertoire includes fewer than 300,000 clones, approximately 91% of them detected once, and about 2.3% sits in the top ten. Sequenced input: PBMCs or T cells enriched from blood (not recorded which). These receptors originate from a middle-aged woman with acute COVID-19.

In the case of this clone: This sample also contains other DNA sequences that code for the same CDR3. This chain uses TRBV19 with TRBJ1-2; D perhaps matches TRBD1 (6 bases). Germline lookup yields CDR1 LNHDA and CDR2 SQIVND (reference sequence). The CDR3 spans 12 residues. V was shortened by 6 bases and J by 4 bases, with 9 bases between the two germline ends. The CDR3 bases are TGTGCCAGTAGACAGGGAACCTATGGCTACACCTTC. As protein: CASRQGTYGYTF.

The rearrangement joins TRBV11-3 to TRBJ2-5; weak D call: TRBD1 (6 bases). Germline CDR1 SGHNT, CDR2 YENEEA. The V end lost 3 bases, the J end lost 0 bases, and 14 bases lay between the germline ends. The CDR3 has 16 residues. The CDR3 loop is CASSLGAREYQETQYF. DNA for the CDR3: TGTGCCAGCAGCTTGGGGGCCAGGGAGTACCAAGAGACCCAGTACTTC.

This clone appeared a few times. The V and J genes are TRBV2 and TRBJ1-5; D possibly corresponds to TRBD1 (5 bases). CDR1 and CDR2 from the germline V gene are SNHLY and FYNNEI. This CDR3 contains 13 residues. Trimming took off 3 bases at V and 7 bases at J, with 10 bases between the two ends. CDR3 residues: CASSDQGIQPQHF. The CDR3 nucleotides are TGTGCCAGCAGTGACCAGGGAATCCAGCCCCAGCATTTT.

V and J are TRBV12-5 and TRBJ2-7; tentative D call: TRBD2 (6 bases). The length of the CDR3 is 13 residues. Trimming pared 9 bases from V and 5 bases from J, leaving 17 bases between. Germline V CDR1 and CDR2: LGHNT, FRNRAP. The CDR3 DNA reads TGTGCTAGCCTCCGGGGAGGAGGCCACGAGCAGTACTTC. This sequence encodes CASLRGGGHEQYF.

The chain joins TRBV10-3 to TRBJ2-3, with TRBD2 as a possible D gene (7 bases). The germline V gene encodes CDR1 ENHRY and CDR2 SYGVKD. V was shortened by 3 bases and J by 1 base, with 11 bases between the two germline ends. This CDR3 region has 15 residues. The CDR3 region is CAISDGGAGTDTQYF. CDR3 nucleotide sequence: TGTGCCATCAGTGATGGGGGGGCGGGCACAGATACGCAGTATTTT.

As for this clone: Its ends do not fully match the called genes, so a read error is possible. The chain is built from TRBV28 and TRBJ2-7, with no clear D. CDR1 MDHEN and CDR2 SYDVKM come from the germline V gene. The CDR3 is 13 residues long. The CDR3 spells CASRSHSTYAHRF. DNA of the CDR3: TGTGCCAGCAGAAGTCATTCGACTTACGCCCACCGGTTC.

This clone came up once. The rearrangement uses TRBV5-1 and TRBJ2-5; TRBD1 is a possible D gene (5 bases). Germline V CDR1 and CDR2: SGHRS, YFSETQ. This CDR3 is 15 amino acids long. Between the trimmed V and J ends, which lost 4 bases and 0 bases, there was a span of 13 bases. The CDR3 is CASSRSRQYQETQYF. The CDR3 DNA follows: TGCGCCAGCAGCCGAAGTCGACAGTACCAAGAGACCCAGTACTTC.

The gene calls are TRBV2 and TRBJ1-1; 9 bases fit TRBD1. Germline V gives CDR1 SNHLY, CDR2 FYNNEI. Germline trimming cut 6 bases from V and 8 bases from J; bases unmatched to any gene: 10. The CDR3 runs to 14 residues. Here the CDR3 reads CASSRVPGQGEAFF. CDR3 bases: TGTGCCAGCAGCCGAGTCCCGGGACAGGGAGAAGCTTTCTTT.

The chain uses TRBV28 and TRBJ2-7; 7 nucleotides line up with TRBD2. V lost 10 bases and J lost 6; bases outside the gene matches: 9. Germline V CDR1 and CDR2: MDHEN, SYDVKM. The CDR3 is 12 residues long. CDR3 protein: CATRVAGVEQYF. The CDR3 DNA reads as TGTGCCACGCGAGTGGCGGGGGTCGAGCAGTACTTC. The whole variable domain, remainder taken from reference TRBV28 and TRBJ2-7, is DVKVTQSSRYLVKRTGEKVFLECVQDMDHENMFWYRQDPGLGLRLIYFSYDVKMKEKGDIPEGYSVSREKKERFSLILESASTNQTSMYLCATRVAGVEQYFGPGTRLTVT.

V gene TRBV2 combines with J gene TRBJ1-4; TRBD1 aligns across 9 bases. This CDR3 is built from 15 residues. Germline V CDR1 and CDR2: SNHLY, FYNNEI. V dropped 0 bases and J dropped 5; count of bases not matched to a gene: 1. CDR3 region: CASSEAGTGNEKLFF. The CDR3 DNA follows: TGTGCCAGCAGTGAAGCTGGGACAGGGAATGAAAAACTGTTTTTT. The full variable domain, in which reference TRBV2 and TRBJ1-4 provide the parts outside the CDR3, is EPEVTQTPSHQVTQMGQEVILRCVPISNHLYFYWYRQILGQKVEFLVSFYNNEISEKSEIFDDQFSVERPDGSNFTLKIRSTKLEDSAMYFCASSEAGTGNEKLFFGSGTQLSVL.

This chain joins TRBV11-3 and TRBJ1-3; no firm D call. CDR3 size: 15 residues. The V end was cut by 5 bases, the J end by 1 base, with 12 bases between. Germline CDR1 reads SGHNT; CDR2 reads YENEEA. CDR3 nucleotide sequence: TGTGCCAGCAGCCCTCAACCCGGTTCTGGAAACACCATATATTTT. It encodes CASSPQPGSGNTIYF.

The genes are TRBV6-5 and TRBJ1-1; D ambiguous. The CDR3 has 15 amino acids. With 0 bases removed from V and 3 bases from J, the gap between germline ends came to 11 bases. Germline lookup yields CDR1 MNHEY and CDR2 SVGAGI. The CDR3 DNA sequence: TGTGCCAGCAGTTACTCAGTTCTCGGGTACACTGAAGCTTTCTTT. This gives the protein CASSYSVLGYTEAFF.

The chain couples TRBV19 to TRBJ1-2; 10 nucleotides match TRBD1. Unmatched junction bases numbered 6, after V lost 4 bases and J lost 7 bases. This CDR3 contains 14 residues. CDR1 and CDR2 from the germline V gene are LNHDA and SQIVND (reference sequence). CDR3: CASSSDRGRFGYTF. The CDR3 DNA reads TGTGCCAGTAGTAGCGACAGGGGGCGATTTGGCTACACCTTC.

V and J are TRBV6-2 or TRBV6-3 and TRBJ1-5; D unresolved. CDR3 length: 17 residues. Trimming pared 2 bases from V and 4 bases from J, leaving 18 bases between. Germline values: CDR1 MNHEY, CDR2 SVGEGT. The chain's CDR3 is CASSYAVAGIQNQPQHF. Written as DNA, the CDR3 is TGTGCCAGCAGTTACGCAGTCGCCGGGATACAAAATCAGCCCCAGCATTTT.

The chain combines TRBV28 with TRBJ2-7, with TRBD1 matching over 7 bases. Unmatched junction bases numbered 12, after V lost 2 bases and J lost 2 bases. This CDR3 contains 17 residues. Germline CDR1 is MDHEN and CDR2 is SYDVKM. The CDR3 DNA follows: TGTGCCAGCAGTTTAATGGGTGGGGGCAGGGGGACCTACGAGCAGTACTTC. This encodes CASSLMGGGRGTYEQYF. The whole variable domain, filled in from reference TRBV28 and TRBJ2-7, reads DVKVTQSSRYLVKRTGEKVFLECVQDMDHENMFWYRQDPGLGLRLIYFSYDVKMKEKGDIPEGYSVSREKKERFSLILESASTNQTSMYLCASSLMGGGRGTYEQYFGPGTRLTVT.